This T cell receptor beta chain was identified in a study of monozygotic twins with cystic fibrosis. Broader study findings: J usage was most co-twin-similar in 8 of 16 pairs, V in 13. Low clonality (median roughly 0.009) suggested a mostly naive repertoire. No link emerged between shared CDR3 counts and age, concordance or severity.

The V gene lost 1 base and the J gene lost 7 bases, with 20 bases spanning the gap. Looked up from germline, CDR1 is LNHNV and CDR2 is YYDKDF (reference sequence). There are 17 residues in the CDR3. Profiling relied on immunoSEQ multiplex PCR, and the TCRdb table lists in-frame clones only, not all of them. The table shows 25,000 to 30,000 clones, with roughly 97% occurring only once. This clone was observed a single time. The antigen is not known. The chain is built from TRBV15 and TRBJ2-1, with D possibly matching TRBD1 (6 bases). Sequencing input: blood. This TCR came from a girl aged 2 to 9 with cystic fibrosis. In DNA, the CDR3 is TGTGCCACCAGCAGAGTTGGTTTTAAGGGACACCGGAATGAGCAGTTCTTC. Translating it yields CATSRVGFKGHRNEQFF.